These 27 T cell receptor beta chains share one sample of origin, sequenced in a study of cytomegalovirus exposure and HLA in healthy donors. Primers for the PCR totalled 60 Vbeta and 13 Jbeta. Produced via immunoSEQ multiplex PCR; TCRdb's table is partial and in-frame only. Seen in this sample are about 84,000 clones; the ten most common clones hold 0.58%. Sequencing was carried out using PBMCs. These receptors were obtained from a man aged 45 to 65 in good health and CMV-seronegative.

J is TRBJ1-1 and V is TRBV7-6; 9 bases match TRBD1. V gave up 10 bases and J gave up 2 bases; unmatched junction bases: 8. Germline CDR1 is SGHVS and CDR2 is FNYEAQ. The CDR3 length is 14 residues. The CDR3 sequence: CATIETGGNTEAFF. The CDR3 region has the DNA TGTGCCACAATAGAGACAGGGGGTAACACTGAAGCTTTCTTT.

V is TRBV5-1 and J is TRBJ1-2, with 9 bases lining up with TRBD1. Germline CDR1 reads SGHRS; CDR2 reads YFSETQ. The J segment lost 3 bases and the V segment lost 4 bases, leaving 4 bases of the junction unmatched. The CDR3 consists of 14 residues. CDR3 sequence: CASSPGQGHYGYTF. As DNA, the CDR3 is TGCGCCAGCAGCCCGGGACAGGGTCACTATGGCTACACCTTC.

The V gene is TRBV6-1, the J gene TRBJ2-5; 9 nucleotides match TRBD1. Unmatched junction bases numbered 4, after V lost 6 bases and J lost 2 bases. Per the germline V gene, CDR1 is MNHNS and CDR2 is SASEGT. The CDR3 consists of 14 residues. The CDR3 sequence is CASSLDRGQETQYF. In DNA, the CDR3 is TGTGCCAGCAGCCTGGACAGGGGACAAGAGACCCAGTACTTC.

This sequence joins TRBV11-2 and TRBJ2-1; 8 bases are a match to TRBD2. The CDR3 spans 15 residues. Trimming took 1 base from V and 3 from J; bases not matched to a gene: 2. The germline V gene has CDR1 SGHAT and CDR2 FQNNGV. The CDR3 sequence: CASSLAGGLYNEQFF. The CDR3 DNA sequence: TGTGCCAGCAGCTTAGCGGGGGGGCTCTACAATGAGCAGTTCTTC.

The chain carries TRBV10-1 and TRBJ1-6, with D unresolved. Germline assignment: CDR1 WNHNN and CDR2 SYGVQD (reference sequence). The CDR3 has 12 residues. V lost 9 bases to trimming and J lost 7 bases, with 10 bases between them. CDR3 DNA: TGCGCCAGGTGTCAGAAAAATTCACCCCTCCACTTT. It translates to CARCQKNSPLHF.

The chain is built from TRBV28 and TRBJ1-2; TRBD1 might be the D (5 bases). Germline V gene lookup returns CDR1 MDHEN and CDR2 SYDVKM. This CDR3 spans 13 amino acids. Trimming shortened V by 2 bases and J by 8 bases, and 12 bases separated the two germline ends. The chain's CDR3 is CASSLEPREGYTF. CDR3 coding DNA: TGTGCCAGCAGTTTAGAGCCCAGGGAAGGCTACACCTTC.

The chain carries TRBV10-1 and TRBJ2-1, with D possibly being TRBD2 (6 bases). Germline V gene data show CDR1 as WNHNN and CDR2 as SYGVQD (reference sequence). This CDR3 region has 16 residues. Trimming shortened V by 3 bases and J by 5 bases, and 17 bases separated the two germline ends. As DNA, the CDR3 is TGCGCCAGCAGTGACCGAGGGGAGGTAGGTAACAATGAGCAGTTCTTC. Translating it yields CASSDRGEVGNNEQFF.

The rearrangement links TRBV28 to TRBJ1-2; D remains unclear. Germline CDR1 and CDR2: MDHEN and SYDVKM. V was shortened by 2 bases and J by 0 bases, with 13 bases between the two germline ends. The CDR3 consists of 16 residues. The CDR3 here is CASSLPQRGANYGYTF. The DNA for the CDR3 is TGTGCCAGCAGTTTACCCCAGCGGGGAGCTAACTATGGCTACACCTTC.

V gene TRBV28 combines with J gene TRBJ1-1; D perhaps matches TRBD1 (5 bases). The CDR3 loop spans 15 amino acids. Trimming stripped 7 bases from V and 4 bases from J, with 19 bases between. Germline CDR1 reads MDHEN; CDR2 reads SYDVKM. The CDR3 DNA reads TGTGCCAGCACCCAACGGGGGTTTATTGGCACTGAAGCTTTCTTT. It specifies CASTQRGFIGTEAFF.

The chain is built from TRBV5-1 and TRBJ1-2; 7 bases map to TRBD1. From germline, CDR1 is SGHRS and CDR2 YFSETQ. The CDR3 is made up of 16 amino acids. V dropped 3 bases and J dropped 0; count of bases not matched to a gene: 8. The chain's CDR3 is CASSWGQSPANYGYTF. Written as DNA, the CDR3 is TGCGCCAGCAGCTGGGGACAGTCACCAGCTAACTATGGCTACACCTTC. Combining the CDR3 with reference TRBV5-1 and TRBJ1-2 gives the whole variable domain KAGVTQTPRYLIKTRGQQVTLSCSPISGHRSVSWYQQTPGQGLQFLFEYFSETQRNKGNFPGRFSGRQFSNSRSEMNVSTLELGDSALYLCASSWGQSPANYGYTFGSGTRLTVV.

The genes are TRBV14 and TRBJ1-2; D uncertain. Germline assignment: CDR1 SGHDN and CDR2 FVKESK. Trimming left V 4 bases short and J 1 base short, with 7 bases between. The CDR3 spans 13 residues. The CDR3, as DNA: TGTGCCAGCAGCCCCCAGAATAACTATGGCTACACCTTC. It specifies CASSPQNNYGYTF.

The chain uses TRBV14 and TRBJ1-1; D ambiguous. V lost 3 bases and J lost 3, with 11 bases in between. Germline CDR1 SGHDN, CDR2 FVKESK. There are 14 residues in the CDR3. This CDR3 is CASSQRWGDTEAFF. CDR3 coding DNA: TGTGCCAGCAGCCAGAGGTGGGGAGACACTGAAGCTTTCTTT.

The chain recombines TRBV4-2 with TRBJ1-4; possible D gene TRBD1, 6 bases. CDR1 is LGHNA and CDR2 is YNFKEQ in the germline V gene. The CDR3 loop spans 16 amino acids. V was clipped by 4 bases and J by 0 bases, with 12 bases between them. The CDR3 loop is CASSLARGATNEKLFF. The CDR3, as DNA: TGTGCCAGCAGCCTCGCCAGGGGTGCAACTAATGAAAAACTGTTTTTT.

The J gene is TRBJ2-7, the V gene TRBV5-6; 9 bases map to TRBD1. This CDR3 has 16 amino acids. Germline V gene data show CDR1 as SGHDT and CDR2 as YYEEEE. V was clipped by 4 bases and J by 2 bases; unmatched bases: 10. CDR3 region: CASSPTNRGHPYEQYF. The CDR3 nucleotides read TGTGCCAGCAGCCCTACTAACAGGGGGCACCCCTACGAGCAGTACTTC.

V and J are TRBV7-2 and TRBJ1-1, with unresolved D. The V gene's germline CDR1 is SGHTA and CDR2 FQGNSA. V lost 5 bases and J 4 bases, leaving 14 bases between the germline ends. The CDR3 loop spans 14 amino acids. The CDR3 loop is CASSRTSTSTEAFF. In DNA form, the CDR3 reads TGTGCCAGCAGCAGAACATCGACTTCCACTGAAGCTTTCTTT.

The V and J genes are TRBV19 and TRBJ1-5; D ambiguous. Trimming stripped 4 bases from V and 4 bases from J, with 20 bases between. Germline CDR1 and CDR2: LNHDA and SQIVND (reference sequence). There are 17 residues in the CDR3. CDR3 DNA: TGTGCCAGTAGTAGTGGGAGGGTCAGTCCTCTTAATCAGCCCCAGCATTTT. The encoded protein is CASSSGRVSPLNQPQHF.

V and J are TRBV11-2 and TRBJ1-2; TRBD1 might be the D (6 bases). The CDR3 runs 15 residues. The V end lost 5 bases, the J end lost 5 bases, and 18 bases lay between the germline ends. Per germline, CDR1 SGHAT and CDR2 FQNNGV. Here the CDR3 reads CASSLVGTPGYGYTF. The DNA of the CDR3 is TGTGCCAGCAGCCTAGTAGGGACACCTGGGTATGGCTACACCTTC.

The chain links TRBV18 to TRBJ2-5; D remains unclear. The DNA end is a closer match to TRBJ2-7, so the J assignment may be wrong. This CDR3 region has 12 residues. CDR1 and CDR2 from the germline V gene are KGHSH and LQKENI. In nucleotides, the CDR3 is TGTGCCAGCTCACCACTTAGCTACGAGCAGTACTTC. Translation gives CASSPLSYEQYF.

The V gene is TRBV11-2, the J gene TRBJ1-6, with D maybe TRBD1 (5 bases). CDR3 length: 19 residues. Trimming left V 0 bases short and J 0 bases short, with 15 bases between. From germline, CDR1 is SGHAT and CDR2 FQNNGV. The chain's CDR3 is CASSLDHAGLSSYNSPLHF. As DNA, the CDR3 is TGTGCCAGCAGCTTAGATCATGCAGGGCTGAGCTCCTATAATTCACCCCTCCACTTT. Together with reference TRBV11-2 and TRBJ1-6, the CDR3 gives the full variable domain: EAGVAQSPRYKIIEKRQSVAFWCNPISGHATLYWYQQILGQGPKLLIQFQNNGVVDDSQLPKDRFSAERLKGVDSTLKIQPAKLEDSAVYLCASSLDHAGLSSYNSPLHFGNGTRLTVT.

The chain employs TRBV15 and TRBJ1-1; unclear D gene. The ends were cut back, 1 base at V and 2 bases at J, with 5 bases in the middle. The CDR3 contains 13 residues. Germline loops: CDR1 LNHNV, CDR2 YYDKDF (reference sequence). The CDR3 bases are TGTGCCACCAGCAGAGTGGCCAACACTGAAGCTTTCTTT. It codes for CATSRVANTEAFF.

The genes are TRBV28 and TRBJ1-1; perhaps TRBD1 as D (5 bases). Trimming took 5 bases from V and 2 from J, leaving 9 bases between them. The CDR3 is 13 amino acids. From germline, CDR1 is MDHEN and CDR2 SYDVKM. The CDR3, as DNA: TGTGCCAGCAGTCTCAGGGATAACACTGAAGCTTTCTTT. This codes for CASSLRDNTEAFF.

The chain employs TRBV5-1 and TRBJ2-5, with a possible D match to TRBD2 (6 bases). The CDR3 spans 14 residues. V was pared by 4 bases and J by 6 bases, with 16 bases between. Germline CDR1 SGHRS, CDR2 YFSETQ. The CDR3 spells CASSVTPGEQTQYF. The CDR3 DNA follows: TGCGCCAGCAGCGTGACACCGGGAGAGCAGACCCAGTACTTC. Full variable domain (rest looked up from reference TRBV5-1 and TRBJ2-5): KAGVTQTPRYLIKTRGQQVTLSCSPISGHRSVSWYQQTPGQGLQFLFEYFSETQRNKGNFPGRFSGRQFSNSRSEMNVSTLELGDSALYLCASSVTPGEQTQYFGPGTRLLVL.

The genes are TRBV6-6 and TRBJ2-5; 8 nucleotides align to TRBD2. Per the germline V gene, CDR1 is MNHNY and CDR2 is SVGAGI (reference sequence). The J segment lost 1 base and the V segment lost 2 bases, leaving 6 bases of the junction unmatched. The CDR3 consists of 16 residues. CDR3 protein: CASSYGSGGSQETQYF. In DNA form, the CDR3 reads TGTGCCAGCAGTTACGGGAGCGGGGGTTCCCAAGAGACCCAGTACTTC.

V gene TRBV9 combines with J gene TRBJ2-1, with D maybe TRBD1 (6 bases). Germline V gives CDR1 SGDLS, CDR2 YYNGEE. Trimming shortened V by 2 bases and J by 0 bases, and 9 bases separated the two germline ends. The CDR3 contains 15 residues. CDR3 sequence: CASSVTGPSYNEQFF. In DNA form, the CDR3 reads TGTGCCAGCAGCGTCACAGGGCCCTCCTACAATGAGCAGTTCTTC.

As for this clone: The junction shows a germline mismatch at one end, possibly a read error. This chain links TRBV14 with TRBJ1-1, with 9 bases identical to TRBD1. Germline V lookup: CDR1 SGHDN, CDR2 FVKESK. There are 14 residues in the CDR3. The CDR3 sequence is CASSQGLQGADAFF. DNA of the CDR3: TGTGCCAGCAGCCAAGGCCTACAGGGGGCTGACGCTTTCTTT.

The chain recombines TRBV10-2 with TRBJ1-5; 7 positions agree with TRBD1. This CDR3 comprises 15 residues. CDR1 is WSHSY, CDR2 SAAADI, per germline. The V gene end was trimmed by 7 bases and the J gene end by 2 bases; junction bases not matched to a gene: 8. The CDR3 loop reads CASTGQAKGNQPQHF. The CDR3 DNA follows: TGCGCCAGCACCGGACAGGCTAAAGGCAATCAGCCCCAGCATTTT.

In DNA form, the CDR3 reads TGTGCCAGCAGAACCCACGGCAGGGACAATCAGCCCCAGCATTTT. This sequence encodes CASRTHGRDNQPQHF. The chain has TRBV6-5 and TRBJ1-5; maybe TRBD1 (5 bases). Germline V gene data show CDR1 as MNHEY and CDR2 as SVGAGI. V was trimmed by 6 bases and J by 3 bases, leaving 15 bases between them. The CDR3 runs 15 residues.